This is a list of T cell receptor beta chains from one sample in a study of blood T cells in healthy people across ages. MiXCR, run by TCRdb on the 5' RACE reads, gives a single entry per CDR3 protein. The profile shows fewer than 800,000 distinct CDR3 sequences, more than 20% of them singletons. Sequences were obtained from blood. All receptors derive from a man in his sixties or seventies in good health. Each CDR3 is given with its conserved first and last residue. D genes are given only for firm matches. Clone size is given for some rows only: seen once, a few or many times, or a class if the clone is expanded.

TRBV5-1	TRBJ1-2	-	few	CASSLRSQGGDSIYGYTF	TGCGCCAGCAGCTTGCGTTCGCAGGGTGGAGATAGTATCTATGGCTACACCTTC
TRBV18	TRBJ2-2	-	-	CASSPPQATNTGELFF	TGTGCCAGCTCACCCCCACAGGCCACGAACACCGGGGAGCTGTTTTTT
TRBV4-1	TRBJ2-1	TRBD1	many	CASSQIQGSPYNEQFF	TGCGCCAGCAGCCAGATACAGGGGAGCCCCTACAATGAGCAGTTCTTC
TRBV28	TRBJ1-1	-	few	CASSHPGVTEAFF	TGTGCCAGCAGTCACCCCGGGGTCACTGAAGCTTTCTTT
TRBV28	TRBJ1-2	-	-	CASTDTETYGYTF	TGTGCCAGCACTGATACAGAGACCTATGGCTACACCTTC
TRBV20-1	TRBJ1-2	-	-	CSASGVGATEGYTF	TGCAGTGCTAGCGGGGTCGGGGCGACGGAAGGCTACACCTTC
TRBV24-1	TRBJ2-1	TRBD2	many	CATSDRTSGSRGNEQFF	TGTGCCACCAGTGACCGGACTAGCGGGAGTCGGGGCAATGAGCAGTTCTTC
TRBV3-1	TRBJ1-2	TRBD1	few	CASSQDSGTGSNYGYTF	TGTGCCAGCAGCCAAGATTCGGGGACAGGGAGCAACTATGGCTACACCTTC
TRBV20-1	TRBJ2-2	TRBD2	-	CSARVLSGVNTGELFF	TGCAGTGCTAGAGTACTAAGCGGGGTGAACACCGGGGAGCTGTTTTTT
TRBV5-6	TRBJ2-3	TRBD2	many	CASSLATSGYTDTQYF	TGTGCCAGCAGCTTGGCGACTAGCGGGTACACAGATACGCAGTATTTT
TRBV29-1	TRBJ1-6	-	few	CSVPVQGNLHF	TGCAGCGTCCCCGTACAGGGCAACCTCCACTTT
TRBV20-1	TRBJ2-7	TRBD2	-	CSARDGRGSTYEQYF	TGCAGTGCTAGAGATGGGAGGGGCTCTACCTACGAGCAGTACTTC
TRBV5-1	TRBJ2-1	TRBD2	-	CASSLVSGSREQFF	TGCGCCAGCAGCTTGGTTAGCGGGAGCCGTGAGCAGTTCTTC
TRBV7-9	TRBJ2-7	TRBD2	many	CASSFTGGSYEQYF	TGTGCCAGCAGTTTTACGGGAGGCTCCTACGAGCAGTACTTC
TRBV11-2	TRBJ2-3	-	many	CASSFRGSTDTQYF	TGTGCCAGCAGCTTTCGCGGGAGCACAGATACGCAGTATTTT
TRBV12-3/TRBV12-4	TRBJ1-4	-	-	CASSLAGLTEKLFF	TGTGCCAGCAGTTTAGCGGGGTTGACCGAAAAACTGTTTTTT
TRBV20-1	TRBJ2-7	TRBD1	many	CSAREYRGSYEQYF	TGCAGTGCTAGAGAGTACAGGGGATCCTACGAGCAGTACTTC
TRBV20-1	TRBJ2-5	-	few	CSARDRIGGETQYF	TGCAGTGCTAGAGATAGGATAGGGGGGGAGACCCAGTACTTC
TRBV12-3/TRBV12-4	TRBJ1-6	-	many	CASNHLGLTSTPLHF	TGTGCCAGCAACCATTTAGGTCTCACCAGTACACCCCTCCACTTT
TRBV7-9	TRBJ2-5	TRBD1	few	CASSFTGQIQETQYF	TGTGCCAGCAGCTTCACGGGACAGATCCAAGAGACCCAGTACTTC
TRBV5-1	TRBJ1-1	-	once	CASSLEPGVGETEAFF	TGCGCCAGCAGCTTGGAGCCGGGGGTCGGAGAAACTGAAGCTTTCTTT
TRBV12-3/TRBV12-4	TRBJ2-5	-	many	CASSSPGFQETQYF	TGTGCCAGCAGTTCTCCGGGATTTCAAGAGACCCAGTACTTC
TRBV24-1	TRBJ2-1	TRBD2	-	CATSDQGTGGREQFF	TGTGCCACCAGTGATCAAGGGACGGGAGGCCGTGAGCAGTTCTTC
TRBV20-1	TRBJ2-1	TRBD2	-	CSAPIAGPHEQFF	TGCAGTGCTCCTATAGCGGGACCACATGAGCAGTTCTTC
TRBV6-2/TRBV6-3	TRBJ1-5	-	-	CASRTWDQPQHF	TGTGCCAGCAGGACCTGGGATCAGCCCCAGCATTTT
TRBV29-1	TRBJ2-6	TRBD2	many	CSVPTSGSSGANVLTF	TGCAGCGTTCCGACTAGCGGGAGTTCAGGGGCCAACGTCCTGACTTTC
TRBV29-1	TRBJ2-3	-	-	CSVVSDTFTDTQYF	TGCAGCGTTGTGTCGGACACCTTCACAGATACGCAGTATTTT
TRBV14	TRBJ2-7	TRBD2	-	CASRTSGSTEQYF	TGTGCCAGCCGGACTAGCGGGAGCACCGAGCAGTACTTC
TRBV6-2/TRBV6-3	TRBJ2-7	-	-	CANSGSSYEQYF	TGTGCCAACTCGGGCAGCTCCTACGAGCAGTACTTC
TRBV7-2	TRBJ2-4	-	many	CASSLGQTLAKNIQYF	TGTGCCAGCAGCCTCGGACAGACCTTAGCCAAAAACATTCAGTACTTC
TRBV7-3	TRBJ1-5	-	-	CASSPEVGQPRHF	TGTGCCAGCAGCCCCGAAGTTGGTCAGCCCCGGCATTTT
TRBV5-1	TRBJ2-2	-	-	CASSLRNMNTGELFF	TGCGCCAGCAGCTTGAGAAACATGAACACCGGGGAGCTGTTTTTT
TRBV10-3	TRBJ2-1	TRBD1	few	CAISTPGQPYNEQFF	TGTGCCATCAGTACCCCGGGACAGCCCTACAATGAGCAGTTCTTC
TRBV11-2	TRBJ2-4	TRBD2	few	CASRNSGRSVAKNIQYF	TGTGCCAGCAGAAATAGCGGGAGGAGCGTAGCCAAAAACATTCAGTACTTC
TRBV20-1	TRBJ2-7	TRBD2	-	CSARGTLAGDEQYF	TGCAGTGCTAGAGGAACACTAGCGGGAGACGAGCAGTACTTC
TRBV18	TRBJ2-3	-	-	CASSPPGAGDTQYF	TGTGCCAGCTCACCACCGGGGGCTGGAGATACGCAGTATTTT
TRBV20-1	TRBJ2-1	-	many	CSARDHRGSWGYNEQFF	TGCAGTGCTAGAGATCATCGAGGGAGCTGGGGTTACAATGAGCAGTTCTTC
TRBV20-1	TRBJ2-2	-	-	CSARDPGTNTGELFF	TGCAGTGCTAGAGATCCGGGGACGAACACCGGGGAGCTGTTTTTT
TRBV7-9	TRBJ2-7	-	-	CASSLRQEQYF	TGTGCCAGCAGCTTACGGCAGGAGCAGTACTTC
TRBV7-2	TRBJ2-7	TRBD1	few	CASSLALRGLSYEQYF	TGTGCCAGCAGCTTAGCCCTAAGGGGGCTCTCCTACGAGCAGTACTTC
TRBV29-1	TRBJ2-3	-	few	CSPSLGPDTQYF	TGCAGCCCTAGCCTGGGACCAGATACGCAGTATTTT
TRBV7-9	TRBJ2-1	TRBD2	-	CASSSPTSGKNEQFF	TGTGCCAGCAGCTCCCCGACTAGCGGGAAAAATGAGCAGTTCTTC
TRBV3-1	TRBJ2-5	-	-	CASTPSGEFQETQYF	TGTGCCAGCACCCCGTCGGGGGAATTCCAAGAGACCCAGTACTTC
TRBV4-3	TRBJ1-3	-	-	CASSQAPPRGNTIYF	TGCGCCAGCAGCCAAGCCCCCCCTCGGGGAAACACCATATATTTT
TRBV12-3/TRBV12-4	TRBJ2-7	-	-	CASSFPGVYEQYF	TGTGCCAGCAGTTTCCCTGGGGTTTACGAGCAGTACTTC
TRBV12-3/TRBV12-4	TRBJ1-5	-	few	CASSQTPSNQPQHF	TGTGCCAGCAGTCAAACTCCTAGCAATCAGCCCCAGCATTTT
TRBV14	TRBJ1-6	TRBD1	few	CASSQAPGTGDSPLHF	TGTGCCAGCAGCCAAGCACCCGGGACAGGGGATTCACCCCTCCACTTT
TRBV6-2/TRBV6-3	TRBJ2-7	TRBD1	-	CAPTMPGQLYEQYF	TGTGCCCCAACTATGCCGGGACAGCTCTACGAGCAGTACTTC
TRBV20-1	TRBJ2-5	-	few	CSARAGVSEGF	TGCAGTGCTAGAGCTGGGGTTTCGGAGGGCTTC
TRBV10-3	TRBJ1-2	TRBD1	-	CAISGTGTGGFVQGYTF	TGTGCCATCAGTGGGACCGGGACAGGGGGCTTCGTCCAGGGCTACACCTTC